One sample yielded the 19 T cell receptor beta chains listed below, sequenced in a study of shared clonotypes between healthy human individuals. Assay used: immunoSEQ multiplex PCR; TCRdb lists only in-frame clones, some missing. The sample yields roughly 2.6 million clones, approximately 90% seen once. Specimen: naive CD4+ T cells sorted from blood. Stated subset: CD45RA+ positively selected. These receptors originate from a man in his late teens or twenties in good health.

V and J are TRBV28 and TRBJ2-2, with 10 bases lining up with TRBD1. CDR1 is MDHEN, CDR2 SYDVKM, per germline. After removal of 4 bases from V and 3 bases from J, the junction contained 5 bases not matched to a gene. The CDR3 runs to 16 residues. The chain's CDR3 is CASSSAGTGDTGELFF. The CDR3, as DNA: TGTGCCAGCAGTTCCGCCGGGACAGGGGACACCGGGGAGCTGTTTTTT.

The gene calls are TRBV6-1 and TRBJ2-3; D is undetermined. The CDR3 is made up of 15 amino acids. Per germline, CDR1 MNHNS and CDR2 SASEGT. The ends were cut back, 3 bases at V and 7 bases at J, with 17 bases in the middle. The CDR3 reads CASSDPTPSAHTQYF. CDR3 DNA sequence: TGTGCCAGCAGTGACCCTACCCCCAGCGCACATACGCAGTATTTT.

The gene calls are TRBV5-1 and TRBJ2-3; TRBD2 is a possible D gene (6 bases). This CDR3 region has 15 residues. V lost 0 bases, J lost 4 bases, and 12 bases lay in between. Germline CDR1 is SGHRS and CDR2 is YFSETQ. The CDR3: CASSLGGSGADTQYF. DNA for the CDR3: TGCGCCAGCAGCTTGGGAGGTTCGGGGGCAGATACGCAGTATTTT.

The V call is TRBV14, the J call TRBJ1-6; 7 nucleotides align to TRBD1. CDR1 is SGHDN, CDR2 FVKESK, per germline. There are 17 residues in the CDR3. V shed 3 bases and J 2 bases; nucleotides not matched to a gene: 7. DNA of the CDR3: TGTGCCAGCAGCCACCTCGACAGGGACCCCTATAATTCACCCCTCCACTTT. This gives the protein CASSHLDRDPYNSPLHF. The full variable domain, in which reference TRBV14 and TRBJ1-6 provide the parts outside the CDR3, is EAGVTQFPSHSVIEKGQTVTLRCDPISGHDNLYWYRRVMGKEIKFLLHFVKESKQDESGMPNNRFLAERTGGTYSTLKVQPAELEDSGVYFCASSHLDRDPYNSPLHFGNGTRLTVT.

The chain joins TRBV6-6 to TRBJ2-6, with D hard to call. CDR1 and CDR2 from the germline V gene are MNHNY and SVGAGI (reference sequence). V was trimmed by 6 bases and J by 1 base, leaving 10 bases between them. The CDR3 loop spans 15 amino acids. DNA of the CDR3: TGTGCCAGCAGGCAAGCCGGATCTGGGGCCAACGTCCTGACTTTC. This encodes CASRQAGSGANVLTF.

The CDR3 region has the DNA TGTGCCAGCAGTGAAGAGGCGGGGGCAACTAATGAAAAACTGTTTTTT. It is translated as CASSEEAGATNEKLFF. The J gene is TRBJ1-4, the V gene TRBV2; weak D call: TRBD1 (5 bases). This CDR3 contains 16 residues. Germline V gene sequence: CDR1 SNHLY, CDR2 FYNNEI. With 1 base removed from V and 0 bases from J, the gap between germline ends came to 9 bases.

The chain links TRBV4-2 to TRBJ2-6; D is perhaps TRBD1 (6 bases). The germline CDR1 and CDR2 sequences are LGHNA and YNFKEQ. Trimming removed 3 bases from V and 6 bases from J, with 15 bases in between. This CDR3 is 16 amino acids long. The CDR3 loop reads CASSHLDRQEANVLTF. The DNA for the CDR3 is TGTGCCAGCAGCCACCTTGACAGACAGGAGGCCAACGTCCTGACTTTC.

In DNA, the CDR3 is TGTGCCAGCAGCTTAGGGTGGGCAATGAACACTGAAGCTTTCTTT. Protein sequence: CASSLGWAMNTEAFF. V usage is TRBV7-2 and J usage is TRBJ1-1; D uncertain. The CDR3 covers 15 residues. Germline V gene sequence: CDR1 SGHTA, CDR2 FQGNSA. V was shortened by 1 base and J by 0 bases, with 9 bases between the two germline ends.

The rearrangement joins TRBV5-1 to TRBJ2-3; TRBD1 or TRBD2 may be the D gene (5 bases each). V was cut by 3 bases and J by 1 base, with 9 bases left in between. This CDR3 comprises 14 residues. Germline loops: CDR1 SGHRS, CDR2 YFSETQ. The CDR3 spells CASSWGPGTDTQYF. DNA for the CDR3: TGCGCCAGCAGCTGGGGACCTGGCACAGATACGCAGTATTTT.

The CDR3 sequence is CASSYGGTNEKLFF. The CDR3 DNA follows: TGTGCCAGCAGTTACGGCGGAACTAATGAAAAACTGTTTTTT. V gene TRBV6-5 combines with J gene TRBJ1-4; D not resolved. V was trimmed by 2 bases and J by 1 base, leaving 5 bases between them. CDR1 is MNHEY and CDR2 is SVGAGI in the germline V gene. The CDR3 extends over 14 amino acids.

A remark on this clone: The sample holds other DNA sequences that translate to the same CDR3. The chain combines TRBV5-4 with TRBJ2-5; no definite D call. The CDR3 is 11 amino acids. The germline gives CDR1 SGHNT, CDR2 YYREEE (reference sequence). V gave up 3 bases and J gave up 5 bases, with 5 bases separating them. The DNA for the CDR3 is TGTGCCAGCAGCTCGACTGAGACCCAGTACTTC. Translated: CASSSTETQYF.

This CDR3 is CASSYLGPMTEKLFF. The CDR3 bases are TGTGCCAGCAGTTACTTAGGACCGATGACTGAAAAACTGTTTTTT. This sequence joins TRBV6-6 and TRBJ1-4; unclear D gene. The CDR3 runs 15 residues. Per germline, CDR1 MNHNY and CDR2 SVGAGI (reference sequence). The V gene lost 1 base and the J gene lost 7 bases, with 13 bases spanning the gap.

V is TRBV19 and J is TRBJ1-5, with 7 bases lining up with TRBD1. With V trimmed by 10 bases and J by 1 base, 13 bases remained unmatched. The germline gives CDR1 LNHDA, CDR2 SQIVND (reference sequence). The CDR3 runs to 16 residues. Here the CDR3 DNA reads TGTGCCACGGGAGGGGGCAAAGGTGTGAGCAATCAGCCCCAGCATTTT. Its translation is CATGGGKGVSNQPQHF.

V and J are TRBV5-6 and TRBJ1-2; D gene uncertain. Trimming removed 9 bases from V and 0 bases from J, with 27 bases in between. The CDR3 covers 18 residues. Germline CDR1 is SGHDT and CDR2 is YYEEEE. CDR3 loop: CAISESWQVGRTNYGYTF. The DNA of the CDR3 is TGTGCCATCTCTGAATCCTGGCAGGTCGGGAGAACTAACTATGGCTACACCTTC. Based on the CDR3 plus reference TRBV5-6 and TRBJ1-2, the full variable domain is DAGVTQSPTHLIKTRGQQVTLRCSPKSGHDTVSWYQQALGQGPQFIFQYYEEEERQRGNFPDRFSGHQFPNYSSELNVNALLLGDSALYLCAISESWQVGRTNYGYTFGSGTRLTVV.

The V and J genes are TRBV29-1 and TRBJ1-5; D unclear. Trimming removed 4 bases from V and 2 bases from J, with 12 bases in between. The CDR3 is 14 residues long. CDR1 is SQVTM, CDR2 ANQGSEA, per germline. The CDR3 nucleotides read TGCAGCGTTGTGGAAGGGTACGGCAATCAGCCCCAGCATTTT. Translated, it gives CSVVEGYGNQPQHF. Supplemented by reference TRBV29-1 and TRBJ1-5, the full variable domain reads SAVISQKPSRDICQRGTSLTIQCQVDSQVTMMFWYRQQPGQSLTLIATANQGSEATYESGFVIDKFPISRPNLTFSTLTVSNMSPEDSSIYLCSVVEGYGNQPQHFGDGTRLSIL.

This chain joins TRBV30 and TRBJ2-7; no clear D gene. The V gene's germline CDR1 is GTSNPN and CDR2 SVGIG (reference sequence). Between the trimmed V and J ends, which lost 4 bases and 3 bases, there was a span of 16 bases. The CDR3 has 14 residues. The CDR3 DNA follows: TGTGCCTGGACCAGTCGTGCCCCTTTCTACGAGCAGTACTTC. Protein sequence: CAWTSRAPFYEQYF.

This chain uses TRBV6-5 with TRBJ1-2; TRBD1 matches 8 bases. The CDR3 extends over 14 amino acids. Losses at the gene ends were 6 bases for V and 2 bases for J; bases not matched to a gene: 5. CDR1 and CDR2 (germline): MNHEY, SVGAGI. The CDR3 DNA sequence: TGTGCCAGCAGACGACAGGGGCAGAACTATGGCTACACCTTC. Protein product: CASRRQGQNYGYTF.

V is TRBV27 and J is TRBJ1-5, with 9 bases lining up with TRBD1. J lost 7 bases, V lost 5 bases, and 21 bases had no gene match. This CDR3 contains 19 residues. CDR1 MNHEY and CDR2 SMNVEV come from the germline V gene (reference sequence). The CDR3 DNA sequence: TGTGCCAGCAGTCCAGGCCGGGACAGGGCACTTCGCTGGGAACAGCCCCAGCATTTT. Translating gives CASSPGRDRALRWEQPQHF.

J is TRBJ2-3 and V is TRBV5-1, with 9 bases lining up with TRBD1. This CDR3 contains 16 residues. The junction had 5 bases not matched to a gene; V was cut back by 0 bases and J by 3 bases. The V gene's germline CDR1 is SGHRS and CDR2 YFSETQ. The CDR3 here is CASSLAGQGGTDTQYF. The CDR3 region has the DNA TGCGCCAGCAGCTTGGCGGGACAGGGTGGAACAGATACGCAGTATTTT.